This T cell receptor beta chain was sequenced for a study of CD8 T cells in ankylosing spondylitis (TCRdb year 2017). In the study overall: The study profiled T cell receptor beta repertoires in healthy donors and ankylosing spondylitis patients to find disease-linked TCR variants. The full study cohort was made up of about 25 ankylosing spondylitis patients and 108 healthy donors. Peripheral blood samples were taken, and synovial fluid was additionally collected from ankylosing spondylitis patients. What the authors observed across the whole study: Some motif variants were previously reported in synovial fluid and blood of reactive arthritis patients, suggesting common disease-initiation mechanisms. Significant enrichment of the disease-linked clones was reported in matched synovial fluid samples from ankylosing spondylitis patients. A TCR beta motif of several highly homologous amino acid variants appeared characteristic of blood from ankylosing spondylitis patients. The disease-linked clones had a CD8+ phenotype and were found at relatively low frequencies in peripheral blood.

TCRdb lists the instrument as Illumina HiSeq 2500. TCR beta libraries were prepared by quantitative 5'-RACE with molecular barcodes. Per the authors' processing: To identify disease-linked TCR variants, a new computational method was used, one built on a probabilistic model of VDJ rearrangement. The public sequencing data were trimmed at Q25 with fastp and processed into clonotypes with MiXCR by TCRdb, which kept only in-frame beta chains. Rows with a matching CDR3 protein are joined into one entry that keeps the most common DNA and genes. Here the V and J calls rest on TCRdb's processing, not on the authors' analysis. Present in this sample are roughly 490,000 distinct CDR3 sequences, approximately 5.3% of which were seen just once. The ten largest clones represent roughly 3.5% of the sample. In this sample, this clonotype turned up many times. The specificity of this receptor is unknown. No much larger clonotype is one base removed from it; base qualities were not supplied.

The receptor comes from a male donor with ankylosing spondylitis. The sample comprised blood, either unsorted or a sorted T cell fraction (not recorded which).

The nucleotide sequence reads TGTGCCACCCTAGACAGGTCCCAGTATGGCTACACCTTC. It specifies CATLDRSQYGYTF. The sequence is built from TRBV7-9 and TRBJ1-2; possibly the D gene is TRBD1, per 6 matching bases. V and J lose 10 bases and 5 bases, and a span of 17 bases separates them. The germline V gene (reference sequence) specifies SEHNR as CDR1 and FQNEAQ as CDR2. The CDR3 contains 13 residues, cysteine and phenylalanine counted. Just CDR3 DNA is preserved here, 39 bases in frame from base 1. The entire variable domain, with the stretches around the CDR3 drawn from the reference TRBV7-9 and TRBJ1-2 proteins, is DTGVSQNPRHKITKRGQNVTFRCDPISEHNRLYWYRQTLGQGPEFLTYFQNEAQLEKSRLLSDRFSAERPKGSFSTLEIQRTEQGDSAMYLCATLDRSQYGYTFGSGTRLTVV.